This T cell receptor beta chain stems from a study of PD-1 blockade in classical Hodgkin lymphoma. Study findings and constraints: No one has yet defined what causes the repertoire differences, which may be disease activity or prior therapy. Relative to healthy donors, newly diagnosed patients reportedly had lower baseline TCR diversity, which was reported as lower still in relapsed/refractory patients.

After autologous stem cell transplantation all patients relapsed, and prior brentuximab vedotin exposure differed between cohorts. Classification of best responses gave complete response, partial response or progressive disease. The CDR3 length is 13 residues. Trimming cost V 0 bases and J 7 bases, with 7 bases left between them. CDR1 and CDR2 (germline): LGHNA, YNFKEQ. Details on this clone: Its target is unknown.

Sequencing used immunoSEQ multiplex PCR; TCRdb keeps in-frame clones, though not all of them. Here the sample spans roughly 140,000 clones, around 84% being singletons. The specimen comprised peripheral blood mononuclear cells (PBMCs), sampled before the second cycle of nivolumab. The chain joins TRBV4-2 to TRBJ1-5; no definite D call. This clonotype was obtained from a human donor with classical Hodgkin lymphoma. CDR3 residues: CASSQEPRQPQHF. CDR3 nucleotide sequence: TGTGCCAGCAGCCAAGAACCCCGCCAGCCCCAGCATTTT.